What follows is one T cell receptor (beta chain) and its context. At one of its ends the junction is not consistent with the germline gene, which may arise from a read error. The sample comes from a study of blood T cell repertoires in COVID-19. Study in general: The United States, Italy and Spain were the sources of the acute and convalescent COVID-19 samples. PBMCs, B-cell-depleted T cells, or T cells were the source of the cDNA or gDNA that made up the material.

Residents of 24 US areas, aged roughly 18 to 89 years, made up the participants. Clinical history as reported by participants underpinned cohort assignment. The CDR3 covers 15 residues. Germline V gives CDR1 SGHDN, CDR2 FVKESK. Here immunoSEQ multiplex PCR was the method, and the copy in TCRdb shows in-frame clones only, minus some. Of about 240,000 clones in the sample, approximately 86% were seen once. Input material: PBMCs or T cells enriched from blood (not recorded which). The chain links TRBV14 to TRBJ1-3; 7 bases line up with TRBD1. The TCR originated in a woman between 40 and 50 years old with acute COVID-19. CDR3 nucleotides: TGTGCCAGCACCCAAGGAGGGGGCTATGGAAACACCATATATTTT. It specifies CASTQGGGYGNTIYF.